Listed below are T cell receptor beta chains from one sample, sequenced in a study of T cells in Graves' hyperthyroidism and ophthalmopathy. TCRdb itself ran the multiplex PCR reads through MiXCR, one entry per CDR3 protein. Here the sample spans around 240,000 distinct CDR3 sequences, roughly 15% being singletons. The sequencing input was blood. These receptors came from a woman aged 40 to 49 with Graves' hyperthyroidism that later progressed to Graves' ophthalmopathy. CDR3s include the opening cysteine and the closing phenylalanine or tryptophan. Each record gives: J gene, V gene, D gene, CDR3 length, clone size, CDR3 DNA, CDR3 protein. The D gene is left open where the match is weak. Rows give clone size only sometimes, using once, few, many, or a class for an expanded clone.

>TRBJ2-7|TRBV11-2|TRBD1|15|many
TGTGCCAGCAGCTCCCACAGGGGGCTCTCCTACGAGCAGTACTTC
CASSSHRGLSYEQYF
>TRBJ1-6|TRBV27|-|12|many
TGTGCCAGCAGTCTACTTAGGGGGTCCCTCCACTTT
CASSLLRGSLHF
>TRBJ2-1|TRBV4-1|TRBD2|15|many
TGCGCCAGCAGCTTCGGGACTAGCGGTGACAATGAGCAGTTCTTC
CASSFGTSGDNEQFF
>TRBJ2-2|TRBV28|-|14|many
TGTGCCAGCAGTCCTCAGGGGTTGGCCGGGGAGCTGTTTTTT
CASSPQGLAGELFF
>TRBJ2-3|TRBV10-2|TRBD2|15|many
TGCGCCAGCAGGAGCAGCGGGAGTCGGACAGATACGCAGTATTTT
CASRSSGSRTDTQYF
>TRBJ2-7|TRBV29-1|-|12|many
TGCAGCGTGGGGAGTGGAGGCGGCGAGCAGTACTTC
CSVGSGGGEQYF
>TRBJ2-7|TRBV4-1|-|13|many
TGCGCCAGCAGCCGGCAGGGAGAATACGAGCAGTACTTC
CASSRQGEYEQYF
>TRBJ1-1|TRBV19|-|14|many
TGTGCCAGTAATCCCGCGGGGATGAACACTGAAGCTTTCTTT
CASNPAGMNTEAFF
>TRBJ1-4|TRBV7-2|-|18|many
TGTGCCAGCAGCTTAGAAGGGATGAAGATTGGGGCAATGTTTGGTCTGTTTTTT
CASSLEGMKIGAMFGLFF
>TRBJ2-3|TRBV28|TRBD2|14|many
TGTGCCACGGAGCGGGACTACCTTGCAGATACGCAGTATTTT
CATERDYLADTQYF
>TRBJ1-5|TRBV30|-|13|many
TGTGCCTGGAGTGTAGACAGCAATCAGCCCCAGCATTTT
CAWSVDSNQPQHF
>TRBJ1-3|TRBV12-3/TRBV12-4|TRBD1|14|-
TGTGCCAGCAGTTTCCGACAGGGGGAAGACACCATATATTTT
CASSFRQGEDTIYF
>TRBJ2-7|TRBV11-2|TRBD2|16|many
TGTGCCAGCAGCTTAGGGTTTAGCGGGAAGTCCTACGAGCAGTACTTC
CASSLGFSGKSYEQYF
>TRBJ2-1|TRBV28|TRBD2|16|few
TGTGCCAGCAGTCATCCATGGACTAGCGGGAGGAGTGAGCAGTTCTTC
CASSHPWTSGRSEQFF
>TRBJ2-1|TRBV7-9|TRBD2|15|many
TGTGCCAGCAGCTTAAGACTAGCGCGTGACAATGAGCAGTTCTTC
CASSLRLARDNEQFF
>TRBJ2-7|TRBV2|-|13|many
TGTGCCAGCAGTGAAGAAACGTACAACGAGCAGTACTTC
CASSEETYNEQYF
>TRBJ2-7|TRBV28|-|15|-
TGTGCCAGCAGTTTATCCGCAGGGACGGGGGACGAGCAGTACTTC
CASSLSAGTGDEQYF
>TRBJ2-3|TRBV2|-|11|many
TGTGCCAGACGGACTGTAGATACGCAGTATTTT
CARRTVDTQYF
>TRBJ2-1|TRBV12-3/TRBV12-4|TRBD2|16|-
TGTGCCAGCAGTTTAAGGACTAGCGGGAGATTTAATGAGCAGTTCTTC
CASSLRTSGRFNEQFF
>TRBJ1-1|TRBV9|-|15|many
TGTGCCAGCAGCGGGGGGGGAGGGGGTAACACTGAAGCTTTCTTT
CASSGGGGGNTEAFF
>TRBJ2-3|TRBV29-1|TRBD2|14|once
TGCAGCGTTGAGGGACTAGCGGGGACAGATACGCAGTATTTT
CSVEGLAGTDTQYF
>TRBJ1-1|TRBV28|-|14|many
TGTGCCAGCGACTCAACACAAACGAACACTGAAGCTTTCTTT
CASDSTQTNTEAFF
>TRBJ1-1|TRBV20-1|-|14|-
TGCAGTGCTAGAGCCAAGGAATTGAGCACTGAAGCTTTCTTT
CSARAKELSTEAFF
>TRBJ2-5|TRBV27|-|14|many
TGTGCCAGCAGTCAAAACGGACTCCAAGAGACCCAGTACTTC
CASSQNGLQETQYF
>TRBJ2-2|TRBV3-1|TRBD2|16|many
TGTGCCAGCAGCCAGCACACTAGCGGTAACACCGGGGAGCTGTTTTTT
CASSQHTSGNTGELFF
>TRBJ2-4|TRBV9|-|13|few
TGTGCCAGCAGCGTAGGCACTGGGGACATTCAGTACTTC
CASSVGTGDIQYF
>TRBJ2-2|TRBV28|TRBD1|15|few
TGTGCCACCTTCGGGACAGGGAGATCCACCGGGGAGCTGTTTTTT
CATFGTGRSTGELFF
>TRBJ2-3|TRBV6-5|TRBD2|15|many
TGTGCCAGCAGTTACAGAGCGGGAGAGGGCGATACGCAGTATTTT
CASSYRAGEGDTQYF
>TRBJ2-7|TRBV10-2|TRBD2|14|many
TGCGCCAGCACTTCCCTAGCGGGGTCCTACGAGCAGTACTTC
CASTSLAGSYEQYF
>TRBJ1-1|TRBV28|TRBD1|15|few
TGTGCCAGCACTTGGGACAGGGGGTTGGACACTGAAGCTTTCTTT
CASTWDRGLDTEAFF
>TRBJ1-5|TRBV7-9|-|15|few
TGTGCCAGCAGCTTAGAGGAGAGGGGGGGGCAGCCCCAGCATTTT
CASSLEERGGQPQHF
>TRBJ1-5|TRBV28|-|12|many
TGTGCCAGCGTAAAAGGCGTTCAGCCCCAGCATTTT
CASVKGVQPQHF